This TCR beta chain was captured in a study of blood T cell repertoires in COVID-19. For the study at large: Samples taken during acute and convalescent COVID-19 were collected in the United States, Italy and Spain.

Enrolled through a virtual design, the participants were between roughly 18 and 100 years of age and came from under 25 US areas. The table came from immunoSEQ multiplex PCR; TCRdb's copy has only in-frame clones and leaves some out. The sample shows hundreds of thousands of clones, approximately 91% of them seen only once. The CDR3 spans 15 residues. V was clipped by 4 bases and J by 9 bases, with 22 bases between them. Germline-derived CDR1 and CDR2 are LGHDT and YNNKEL (reference sequence). The sample comprised PBMCs or T cells enriched from blood (not recorded which). The clonotype originates from a man in his fifties or sixties who had recovered from COVID-19. The J gene is TRBJ2-7, the V gene TRBV3-1 (or the pseudogene TRBV3-2); maybe TRBD1 (6 bases). As DNA, the CDR3 is TGTGCCAGCAGCCGGACCGGGCAAGGGGGTGGCGGGCAGTACTTC. As protein: CASSRTGQGGGGQYF.